Included here is one T cell receptor (beta chain) sequence, with context. Its antigen is currently unknown. This entry is derived from a study of cytomegalovirus exposure and HLA in healthy donors. Study-wide results and caveats: As a later analysis revealed, the rate of TCR association differed by HLA locus, with DRB1 most and HLA-C fewest.

Amplification used 60 Vbeta primers and 13 Jbeta primers. Some clones are missing from TCRdb's copy, which holds only in-frame ones; the method was immunoSEQ multiplex PCR. The sample consists of 100,000 to 150,000 clones, about 81% of them appearing once. Germline trimming cut 5 bases from V and 4 bases from J; bases unmatched to any gene: 4. The CDR3 contains 14 residues. Germline CDR1 is LNHDA and CDR2 is SQIVND (reference sequence). In nominal health when sampled, donors likely had unrecorded immune exposures nonetheless. The source is a woman in her twenties or thirties in good health and CMV-seronegative. The material sequenced was PBMCs. The gene calls are TRBV19 and TRBJ1-4; TRBD1 aligns across 7 bases. The CDR3 here is CASSLQGNNEKLFF. DNA for the CDR3: TGTGCCAGTAGTCTACAGGGGAATAATGAAAAACTGTTTTTT.